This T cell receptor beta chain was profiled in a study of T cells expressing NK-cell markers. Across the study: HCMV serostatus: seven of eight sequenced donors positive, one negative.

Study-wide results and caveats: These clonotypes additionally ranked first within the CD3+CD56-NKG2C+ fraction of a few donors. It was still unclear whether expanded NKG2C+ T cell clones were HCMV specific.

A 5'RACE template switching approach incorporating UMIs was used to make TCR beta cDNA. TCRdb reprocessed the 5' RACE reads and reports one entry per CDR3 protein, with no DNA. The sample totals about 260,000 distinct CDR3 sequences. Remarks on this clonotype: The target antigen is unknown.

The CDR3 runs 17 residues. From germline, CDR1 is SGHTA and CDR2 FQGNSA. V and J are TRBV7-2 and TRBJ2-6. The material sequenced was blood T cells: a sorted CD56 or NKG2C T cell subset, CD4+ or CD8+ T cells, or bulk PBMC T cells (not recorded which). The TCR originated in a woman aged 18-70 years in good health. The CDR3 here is CASSLGLMTSGANVLTF.